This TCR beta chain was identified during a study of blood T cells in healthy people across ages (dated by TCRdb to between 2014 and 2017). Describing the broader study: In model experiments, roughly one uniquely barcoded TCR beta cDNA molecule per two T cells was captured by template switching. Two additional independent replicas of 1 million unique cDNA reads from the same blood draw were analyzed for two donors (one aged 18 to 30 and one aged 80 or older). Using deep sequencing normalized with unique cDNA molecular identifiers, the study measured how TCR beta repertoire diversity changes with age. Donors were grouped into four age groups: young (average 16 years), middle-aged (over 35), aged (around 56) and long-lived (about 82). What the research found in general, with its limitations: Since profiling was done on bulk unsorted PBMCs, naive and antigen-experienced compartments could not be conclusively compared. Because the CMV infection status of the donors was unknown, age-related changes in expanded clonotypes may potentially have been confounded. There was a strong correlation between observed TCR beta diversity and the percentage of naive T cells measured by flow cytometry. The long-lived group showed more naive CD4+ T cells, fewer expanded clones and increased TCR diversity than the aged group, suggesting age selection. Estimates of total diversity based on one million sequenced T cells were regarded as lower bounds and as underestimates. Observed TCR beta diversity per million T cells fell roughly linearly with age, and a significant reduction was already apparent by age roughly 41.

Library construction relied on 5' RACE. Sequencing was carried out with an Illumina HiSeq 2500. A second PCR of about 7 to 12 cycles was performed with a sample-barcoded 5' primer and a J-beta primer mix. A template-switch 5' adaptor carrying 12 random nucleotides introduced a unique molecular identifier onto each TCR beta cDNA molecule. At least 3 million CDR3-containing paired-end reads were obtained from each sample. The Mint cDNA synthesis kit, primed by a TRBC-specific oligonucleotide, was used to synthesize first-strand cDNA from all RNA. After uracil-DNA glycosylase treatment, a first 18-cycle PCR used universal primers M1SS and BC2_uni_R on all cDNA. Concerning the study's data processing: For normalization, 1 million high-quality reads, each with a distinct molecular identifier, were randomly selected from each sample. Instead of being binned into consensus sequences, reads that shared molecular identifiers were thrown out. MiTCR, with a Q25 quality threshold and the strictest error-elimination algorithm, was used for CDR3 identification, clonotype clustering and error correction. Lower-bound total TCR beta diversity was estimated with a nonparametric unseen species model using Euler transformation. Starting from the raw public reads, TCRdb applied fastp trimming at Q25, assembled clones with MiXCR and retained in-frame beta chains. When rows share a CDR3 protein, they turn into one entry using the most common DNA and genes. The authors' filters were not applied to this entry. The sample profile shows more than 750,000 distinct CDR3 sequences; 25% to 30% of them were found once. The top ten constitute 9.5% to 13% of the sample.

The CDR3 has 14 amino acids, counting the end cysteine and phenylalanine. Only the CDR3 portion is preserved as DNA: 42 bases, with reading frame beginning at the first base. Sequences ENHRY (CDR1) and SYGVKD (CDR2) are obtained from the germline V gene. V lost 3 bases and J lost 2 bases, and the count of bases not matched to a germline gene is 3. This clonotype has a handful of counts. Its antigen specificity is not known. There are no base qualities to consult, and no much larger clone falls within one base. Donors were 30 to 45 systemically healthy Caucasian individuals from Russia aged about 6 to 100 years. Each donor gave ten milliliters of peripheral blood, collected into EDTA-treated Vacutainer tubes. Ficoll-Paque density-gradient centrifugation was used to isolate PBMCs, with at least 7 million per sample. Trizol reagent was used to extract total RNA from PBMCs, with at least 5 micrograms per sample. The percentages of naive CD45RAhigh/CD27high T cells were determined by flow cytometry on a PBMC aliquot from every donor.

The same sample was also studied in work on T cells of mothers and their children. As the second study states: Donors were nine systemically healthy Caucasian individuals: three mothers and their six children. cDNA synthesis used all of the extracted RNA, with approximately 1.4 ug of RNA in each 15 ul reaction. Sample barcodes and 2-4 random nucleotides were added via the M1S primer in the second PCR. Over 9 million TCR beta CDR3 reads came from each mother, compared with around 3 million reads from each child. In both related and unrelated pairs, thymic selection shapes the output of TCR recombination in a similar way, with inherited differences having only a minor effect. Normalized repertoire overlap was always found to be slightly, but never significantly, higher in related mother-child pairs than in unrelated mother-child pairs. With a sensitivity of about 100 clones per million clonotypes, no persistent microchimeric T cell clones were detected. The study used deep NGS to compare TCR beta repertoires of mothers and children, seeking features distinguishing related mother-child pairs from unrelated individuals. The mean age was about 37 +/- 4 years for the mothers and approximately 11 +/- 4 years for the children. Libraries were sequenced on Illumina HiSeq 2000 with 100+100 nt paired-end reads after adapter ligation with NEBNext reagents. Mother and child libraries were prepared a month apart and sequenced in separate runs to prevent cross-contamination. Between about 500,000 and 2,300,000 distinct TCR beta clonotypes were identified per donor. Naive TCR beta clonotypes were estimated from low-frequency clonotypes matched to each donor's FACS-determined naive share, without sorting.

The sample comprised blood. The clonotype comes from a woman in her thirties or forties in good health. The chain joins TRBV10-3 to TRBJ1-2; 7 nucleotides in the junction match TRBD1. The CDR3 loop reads CAISDFRGNYGYTF. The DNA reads TGTGCCATCAGTGATTTCAGGGGGAACTATGGCTACACCTTC.